The T cell receptor (beta chain) described here comes from a study of T cell repertoires in ileal Crohn's disease. Whole-study context: Every patient was operated on for stricturing (around 61%) or penetrating (around 40%) complications. Biopsies of the neoterminal ileum at postoperative colonoscopy form M6 samples.

The study, taken as a whole, reports: Compared with CD4 T cells, sorted CD8 cells carried more expanded clones.

Time point given: neoterminal ileum biopsy at postoperative endoscopy, about 6 months after surgery. Using immunoSEQ multiplex PCR, the repertoire was profiled, and TCRdb retains in-frame clones only, with some absent. The sample consists of approximately 3,700 clones, roughly 85% of them appearing once. The CDR3 extends over 14 amino acids. Germline CDR1 reads MNHEY; CDR2 reads SVGAGI. The trim removed 7 bases at V and 3 bases at J, leaving 8 bases unmatched. As to this clone: Its antigen is not known.

This receptor was taken from an adult with Crohn's disease. The chain joins TRBV6-5 to TRBJ1-1, with 7 bases fitting TRBD1. Sample: ileal tissue. CDR3 residues: CASTLRGFHTEAFF. In nucleotides, the CDR3 is TGTGCCAGCACTCTCAGGGGGTTTCACACTGAAGCTTTCTTT.